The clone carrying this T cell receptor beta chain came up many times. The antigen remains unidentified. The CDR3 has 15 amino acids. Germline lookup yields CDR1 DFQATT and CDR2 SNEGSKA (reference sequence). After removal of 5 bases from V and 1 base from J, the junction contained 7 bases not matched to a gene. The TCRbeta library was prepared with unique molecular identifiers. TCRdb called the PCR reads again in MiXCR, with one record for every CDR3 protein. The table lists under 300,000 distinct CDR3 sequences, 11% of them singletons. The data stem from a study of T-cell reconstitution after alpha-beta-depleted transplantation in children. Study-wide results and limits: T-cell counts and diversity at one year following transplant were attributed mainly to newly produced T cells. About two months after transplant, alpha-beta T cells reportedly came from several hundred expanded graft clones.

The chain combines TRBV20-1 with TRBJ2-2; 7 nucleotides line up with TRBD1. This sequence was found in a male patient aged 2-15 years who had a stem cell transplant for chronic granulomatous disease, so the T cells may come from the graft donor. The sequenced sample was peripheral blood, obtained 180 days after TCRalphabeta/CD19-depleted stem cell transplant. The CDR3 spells CSAFVRDRNTGELFF. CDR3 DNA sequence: TGCAGTGCTTTTGTCCGGGACAGGAACACCGGGGAGCTGTTTTTT.